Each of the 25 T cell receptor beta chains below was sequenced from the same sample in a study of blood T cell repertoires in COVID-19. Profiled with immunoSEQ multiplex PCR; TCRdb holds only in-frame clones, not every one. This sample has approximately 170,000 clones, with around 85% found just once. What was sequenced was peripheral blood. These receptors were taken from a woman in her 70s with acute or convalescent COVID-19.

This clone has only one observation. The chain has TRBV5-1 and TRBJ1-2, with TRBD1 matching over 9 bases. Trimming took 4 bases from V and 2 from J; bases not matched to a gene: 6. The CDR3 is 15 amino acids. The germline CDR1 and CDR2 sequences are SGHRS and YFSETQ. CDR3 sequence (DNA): TGCGCCAGCAGCCAGGGACAGGGACCAAACTATGGCTACACCTTC. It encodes CASSQGQGPNYGYTF.

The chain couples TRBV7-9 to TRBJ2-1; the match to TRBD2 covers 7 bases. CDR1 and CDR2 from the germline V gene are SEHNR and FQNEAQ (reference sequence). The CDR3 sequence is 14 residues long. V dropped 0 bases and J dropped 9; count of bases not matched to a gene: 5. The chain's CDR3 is CASSLAGGRGEQFF. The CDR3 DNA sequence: TGTGCCAGCAGCTTAGCGGGAGGGCGCGGTGAGCAGTTCTTC.

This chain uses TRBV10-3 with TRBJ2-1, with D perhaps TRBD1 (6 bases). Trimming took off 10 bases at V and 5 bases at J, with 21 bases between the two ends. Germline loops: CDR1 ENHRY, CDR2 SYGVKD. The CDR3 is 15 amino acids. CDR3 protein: CATRDPGGTHNEQFF. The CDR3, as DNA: TGTGCCACCAGAGACCCCGGTGGGACACACAATGAGCAGTTCTTC.

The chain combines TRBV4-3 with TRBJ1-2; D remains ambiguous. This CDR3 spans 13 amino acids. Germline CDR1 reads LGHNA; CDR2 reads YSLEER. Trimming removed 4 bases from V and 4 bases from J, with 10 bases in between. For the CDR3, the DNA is TGCGCCAGCAGCCCCGCTAGGTTCTATGGCTACACCTTC. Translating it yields CASSPARFYGYTF.

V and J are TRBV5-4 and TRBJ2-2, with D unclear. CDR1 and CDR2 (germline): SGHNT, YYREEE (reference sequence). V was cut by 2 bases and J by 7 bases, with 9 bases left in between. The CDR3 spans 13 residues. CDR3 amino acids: CASSFFTGGELFF. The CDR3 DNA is TGTGCCAGCAGCTTTTTTACCGGCGGGGAGCTGTTTTTT.

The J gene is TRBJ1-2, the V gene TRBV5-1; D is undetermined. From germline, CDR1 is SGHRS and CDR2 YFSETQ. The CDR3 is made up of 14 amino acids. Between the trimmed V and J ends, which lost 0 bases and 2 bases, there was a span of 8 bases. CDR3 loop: CASSLEGGNYGYTF. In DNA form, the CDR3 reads TGCGCCAGCAGCTTGGAAGGAGGGAACTATGGCTACACCTTC.

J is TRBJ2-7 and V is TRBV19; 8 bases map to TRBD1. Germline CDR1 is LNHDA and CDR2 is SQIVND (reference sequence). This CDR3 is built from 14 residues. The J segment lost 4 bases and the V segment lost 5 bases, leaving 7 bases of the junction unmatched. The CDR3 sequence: CASSPQRQGYEQYF. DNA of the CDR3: TGTGCCAGTAGTCCCCAGAGACAGGGGTACGAGCAGTACTTC.

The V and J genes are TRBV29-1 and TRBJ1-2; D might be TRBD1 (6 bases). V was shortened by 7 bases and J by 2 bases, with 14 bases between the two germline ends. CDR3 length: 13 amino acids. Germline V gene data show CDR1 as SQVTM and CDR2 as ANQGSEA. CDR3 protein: CSAAGVENYGYTF. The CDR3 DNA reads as TGCAGCGCTGCAGGGGTAGAGAACTATGGCTACACCTTC.

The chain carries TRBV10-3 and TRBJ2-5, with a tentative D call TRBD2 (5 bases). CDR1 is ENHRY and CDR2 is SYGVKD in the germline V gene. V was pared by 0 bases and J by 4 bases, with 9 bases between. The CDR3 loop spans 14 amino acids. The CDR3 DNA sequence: TGTGCCATCAGTGAGTCTATAGCGTTAGAGACCCAGTACTTC. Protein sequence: CAISESIALETQYF.

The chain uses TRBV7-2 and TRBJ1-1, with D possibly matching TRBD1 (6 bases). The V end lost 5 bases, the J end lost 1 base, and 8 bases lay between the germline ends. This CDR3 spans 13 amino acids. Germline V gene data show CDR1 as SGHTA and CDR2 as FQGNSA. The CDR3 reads CASSADRNTEAFF. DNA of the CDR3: TGTGCCAGCAGCGCGGACAGGAACACTGAAGCTTTCTTT.

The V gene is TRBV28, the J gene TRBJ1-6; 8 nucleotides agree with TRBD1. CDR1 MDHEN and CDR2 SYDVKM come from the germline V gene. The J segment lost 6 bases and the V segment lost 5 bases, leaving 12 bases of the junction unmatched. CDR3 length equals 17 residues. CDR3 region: CASSTTPSGQGNSPLHF. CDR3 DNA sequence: TGTGCCAGCAGTACTACCCCCAGTGGACAGGGTAATTCACCCCTCCACTTT.

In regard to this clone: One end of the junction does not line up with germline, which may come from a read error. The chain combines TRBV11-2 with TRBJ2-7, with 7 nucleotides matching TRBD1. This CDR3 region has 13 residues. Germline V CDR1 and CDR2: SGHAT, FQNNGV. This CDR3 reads CASSLERGPRSHF. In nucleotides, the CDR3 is TGTGCCAGCAGCTTAGAAAGGGGGCCGCGTTCTCACTTC.

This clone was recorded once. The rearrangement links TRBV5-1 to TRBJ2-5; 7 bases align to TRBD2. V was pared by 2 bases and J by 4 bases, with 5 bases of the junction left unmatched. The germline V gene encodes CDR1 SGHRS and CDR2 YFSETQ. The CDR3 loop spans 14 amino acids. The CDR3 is CASSFLGRGETQYF. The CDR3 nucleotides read TGCGCCAGCAGCTTCTTAGGGAGGGGAGAGACCCAGTACTTC.

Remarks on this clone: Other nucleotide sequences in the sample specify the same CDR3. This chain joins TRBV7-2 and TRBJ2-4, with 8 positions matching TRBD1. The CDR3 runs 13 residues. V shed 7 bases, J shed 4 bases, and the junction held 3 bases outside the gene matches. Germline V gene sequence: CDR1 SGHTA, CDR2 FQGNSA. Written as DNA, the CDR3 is TGTGCCAGCACCCGGACAGGGAAAAACATTCAGTACTTC. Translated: CASTRTGKNIQYF. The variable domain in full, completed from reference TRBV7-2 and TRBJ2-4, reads GAGVSQSPSNKVTEKGKDVELRCDPISGHTALYWYRQSLGQGLEFLIYFQGNSAPDKSGLPSDRFSAERTGGSVSTLTIQRTQQEDSAVYLCASTRTGKNIQYFGAGTRLSVL.

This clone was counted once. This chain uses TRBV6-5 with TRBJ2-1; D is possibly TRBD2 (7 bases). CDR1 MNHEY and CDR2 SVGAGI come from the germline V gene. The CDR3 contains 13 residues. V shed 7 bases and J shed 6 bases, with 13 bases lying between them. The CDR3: CASIGGQVNEQFF. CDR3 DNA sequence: TGTGCCAGCATCGGGGGGCAAGTCAATGAGCAGTTCTTC.

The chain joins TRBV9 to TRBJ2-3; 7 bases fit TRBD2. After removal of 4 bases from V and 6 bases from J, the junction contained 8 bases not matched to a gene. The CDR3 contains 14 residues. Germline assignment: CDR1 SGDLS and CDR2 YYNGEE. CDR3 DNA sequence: TGTGCCAGCAGCCTCAGGACTAGTTCGGATACGCAGTATTTT. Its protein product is CASSLRTSSDTQYF.

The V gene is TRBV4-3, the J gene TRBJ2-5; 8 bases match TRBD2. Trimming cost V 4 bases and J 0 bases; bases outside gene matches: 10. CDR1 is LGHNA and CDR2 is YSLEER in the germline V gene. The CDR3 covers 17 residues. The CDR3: CASSRRISGNYQETQYF. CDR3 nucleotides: TGCGCCAGCAGCCGGAGGATTAGCGGGAATTACCAAGAGACCCAGTACTTC.

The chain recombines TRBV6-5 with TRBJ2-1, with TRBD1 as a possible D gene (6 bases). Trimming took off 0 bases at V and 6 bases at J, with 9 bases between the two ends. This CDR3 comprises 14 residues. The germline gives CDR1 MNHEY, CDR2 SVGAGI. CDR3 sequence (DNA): TGTGCCAGCAGTTACTCCGGACAGAGCAATGAGCAGTTCTTC. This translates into CASSYSGQSNEQFF.

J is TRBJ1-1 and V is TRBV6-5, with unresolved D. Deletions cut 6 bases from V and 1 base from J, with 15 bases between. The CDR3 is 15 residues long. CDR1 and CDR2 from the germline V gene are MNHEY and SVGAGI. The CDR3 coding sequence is TGTGCCAGCAGGTATACGGGAGGAGGGAACACTGAAGCTTTCTTT. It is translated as CASRYTGGGNTEAFF.

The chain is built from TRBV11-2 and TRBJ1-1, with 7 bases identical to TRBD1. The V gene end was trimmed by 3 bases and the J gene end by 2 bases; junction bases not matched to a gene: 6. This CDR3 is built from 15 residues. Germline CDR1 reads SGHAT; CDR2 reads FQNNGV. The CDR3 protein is CASSFLQGINTEAFF. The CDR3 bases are TGTGCCAGCAGCTTCCTACAGGGGATTAACACTGAAGCTTTCTTT.

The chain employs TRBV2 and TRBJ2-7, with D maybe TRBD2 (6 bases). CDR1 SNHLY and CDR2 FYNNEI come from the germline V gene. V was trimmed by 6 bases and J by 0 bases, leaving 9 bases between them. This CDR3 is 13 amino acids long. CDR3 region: CASSGLRSYEQYF. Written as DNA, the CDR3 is TGTGCCAGCAGCGGACTACGCTCCTACGAGCAGTACTTC.

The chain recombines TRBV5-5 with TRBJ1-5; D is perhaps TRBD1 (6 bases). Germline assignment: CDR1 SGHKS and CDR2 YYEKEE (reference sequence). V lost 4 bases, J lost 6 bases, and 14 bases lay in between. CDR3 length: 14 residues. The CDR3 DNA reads TGTGCCAGCAGCAGTAGCACAGGGATTCAGCCCCAGCATTTT. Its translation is CASSSSTGIQPQHF.

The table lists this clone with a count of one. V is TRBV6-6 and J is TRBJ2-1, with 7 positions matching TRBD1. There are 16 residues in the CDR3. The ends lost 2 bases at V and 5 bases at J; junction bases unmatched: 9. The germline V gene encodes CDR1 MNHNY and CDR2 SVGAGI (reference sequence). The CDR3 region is CASSYPYGTANNEQFF. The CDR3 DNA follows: TGTGCCAGCAGTTACCCTTACGGGACAGCAAACAATGAGCAGTTCTTC.

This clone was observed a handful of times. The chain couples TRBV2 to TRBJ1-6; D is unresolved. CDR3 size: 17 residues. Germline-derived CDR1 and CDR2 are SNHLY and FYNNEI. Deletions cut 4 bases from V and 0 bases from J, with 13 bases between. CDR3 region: CASSVGVPSSYNSPLHF. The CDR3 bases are TGTGCCAGCAGTGTCGGTGTTCCTAGCTCCTATAATTCACCCCTCCACTTT.

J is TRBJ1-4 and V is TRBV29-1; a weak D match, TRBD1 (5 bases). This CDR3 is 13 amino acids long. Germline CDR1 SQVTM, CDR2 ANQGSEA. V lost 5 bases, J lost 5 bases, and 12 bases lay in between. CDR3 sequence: CSVRDRLNEKLFF. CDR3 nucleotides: TGCAGCGTTAGAGACAGATTGAATGAAAAACTGTTTTTT.